The 13 T cell receptor beta chains below all came from one sample that was sequenced in a study of regulatory T cells in long-lasting Graves disease (dated by TCRdb to 2020 to 2023). The time point label, as the study defines it: newly diagnosed GD, antithyroid drugs for less than 3 months. For both TCR sequencing and RNA sequencing, RNA was extracted from PBMCs using TRIzol. Receptor amplification or capture employed multiplex PCR. The data were produced on an Illumina HiSeq 4000. CDR3 regions were amplified by Arm-PCR with iRepertoire HTBI primers to construct TCR beta libraries. TCRdb took the public reads, trimmed them with fastp at Q25, ran MiXCR for clone calling and kept in-frame beta chains. Merged by CDR3 protein, the rows form single entries marked with the most common genes and DNA. This sample gives approximately 400,000 distinct CDR3 sequences in total; roughly a sixth of them show up just once. The ten largest make up about a fifth of the sample.

Sequenced material: peripheral blood mononuclear cells (PBMCs), taken at new diagnosis, from a patient treated with antithyroid drugs. These receptors came from a female donor with Graves disease.

The chain combines TRBV7-9 with TRBJ1-5; D is ambiguous. Germline V lookup: CDR1 SEHNR, CDR2 FQNEAQ (reference sequence). V was pared by 0 bases and J by 5 bases, with 5 bases between. The CDR3 has 13 amino acids. CDR3 amino acids: CASSLATHQPQHF. For the CDR3, the DNA is TGTGCCAGCAGCTTAGCGACCCATCAGCCCCAGCATTTT.

This clonotype was counted many times. The chain is built from TRBV2 and TRBJ2-3; the D is unclear. Germline CDR1 SNHLY, CDR2 FYNNEI. CDR3 length: 12 residues. With 2 bases removed from V and 2 bases from J, the gap between germline ends came to 2 bases. The CDR3 bases are TGTGCCAGCAGTGAAAACACAGATACGCAGTATTTT. It translates to CASSENTDTQYF.

Ten or more counts support this clonotype. V and J are TRBV3-1 and TRBJ1-1; D gene uncertain. Germline V gives CDR1 LGHDT, CDR2 YNNKEL (reference sequence). This CDR3 region has 15 residues. Deletions cut 1 base from V and 8 bases from J, with 17 bases between. CDR3 nucleotides: TGTGCCAGCAGCCAAGTCCCGGCCCCGGCGGGGGAAGCTTTCTTT. This encodes CASSQVPAPAGEAFF.

This clonotype was counted ten times or more. This chain links TRBV3-1 with TRBJ1-6, with 7 bases identical to TRBD1. The germline V gene has CDR1 LGHDT and CDR2 YNNKEL (reference sequence). The V gene end was trimmed by 4 bases and the J gene end by 4 bases; junction bases not matched to a gene: 7. This CDR3 is built from 16 residues. The CDR3 region has the DNA TGTGCCAGCAGCCCACGAGGGGGCCAATATAATTCACCCCTCCACTTT. It specifies CASSPRGGQYNSPLHF.

This clonotype was seen only a few times. This rearrangement joins TRBV29-1 to TRBJ1-1, with D perhaps matching TRBD1 (6 bases). Between the trimmed V and J ends, which lost 6 bases and 5 bases, there was a span of 7 bases. CDR1 SQVTM and CDR2 ANQGSEA come from the germline V gene. The CDR3 extends over 10 amino acids. CDR3 in amino acids: CSVGATEAFF. DNA for the CDR3: TGCAGCGTGGGGGCGACTGAAGCTTTCTTT.

The rearrangement joins TRBV30 to TRBJ1-1; the D gene is possibly TRBD1 (5 bases). V lost 4 bases and J lost 3, with 15 bases in between. Germline lookup yields CDR1 GTSNPN and CDR2 SVGIG (reference sequence). The length of the CDR3 is 14 residues. The CDR3 spells CAWISSQVHTEAFF. The CDR3 DNA is TGTGCCTGGATTAGTTCACAGGTTCACACTGAAGCTTTCTTT.

This clonotype was seen many times. The chain uses TRBV3-1 and TRBJ2-7; tentative D call: TRBD2 (5 bases). The CDR3 covers 13 residues. Trimming shortened V by 3 bases and J by 4 bases, and 10 bases separated the two germline ends. CDR1 LGHDT and CDR2 YNNKEL come from the germline V gene (reference sequence). The CDR3 coding sequence is TGTGCCAGCAGCCAGGGAGCACTGTACGAGCAGTACTTC. As protein: CASSQGALYEQYF.

This clonotype turned up a few times. This chain joins TRBV12-3 or TRBV12-4 and TRBJ2-5, with a possible D match to TRBD2 (6 bases). CDR3 length equals 14 residues. Between the trimmed V and J ends, which lost 6 bases and 1 base, there was a span of 12 bases. The CDR3 DNA reads as TGTGCCAGCAGCGTCCGCGGGACCCAAGAGACCCAGTACTTC. Translation gives CASSVRGTQETQYF.

CDR3 DNA: TGTGCCAGCAGCCCCGGACGGTTTTTGAACACTGAAGCTTTCTTT. Translation: CASSPGRFLNTEAFF. V usage is TRBV7-2 and J usage is TRBJ1-1; D unclear. Germline V gene lookup returns CDR1 SGHTA and CDR2 FQGNSA. V was shortened by 5 bases and J by 0 bases, with 13 bases between the two germline ends. The CDR3 extends over 15 amino acids.

This clonotype was seen at least ten times. The chain uses TRBV13 and TRBJ1-2; perhaps TRBD1 as D (5 bases). Germline V CDR1 and CDR2: PRHDT, FYEKMQ (reference sequence). V shed 2 bases and J shed 0 bases, with 10 bases lying between them. This CDR3 has 15 residues. CDR3: CASSLRAGPNYGYTF. In nucleotides, the CDR3 is TGTGCCAGCAGCTTAAGGGCAGGGCCTAACTATGGCTACACCTTC.

This clonotype was seen many times. This sequence joins TRBV5-1 and TRBJ1-6; TRBD1 aligns across 10 bases. Germline CDR1 SGHRS, CDR2 YFSETQ. This CDR3 is 15 amino acids long. V was pared by 6 bases and J by 10 bases, with 10 bases of the junction left unmatched. The CDR3 loop is CASNLRGTGDSPLHF. In DNA, the CDR3 is TGCGCCAGCAACCTACGCGGGACAGGGGACTCACCCCTCCACTTT.

This clonotype was seen ten or more times. The chain recombines TRBV11-2 with TRBJ2-7; D gene unclear. The germline V and J ends were trimmed by 8 bases and 3 bases, with 26 bases remaining between them. This CDR3 has 17 residues. Germline CDR1 reads SGHAT; CDR2 reads FQNNGV. CDR3 sequence (DNA): TGTGCCAGCTCCCCGCGGATAAGGACGAGGCCGCACTACGAGCAGTACTTC. It is translated as CASSPRIRTRPHYEQYF.

This clonotype was picked up many times. V gene TRBV10-2 combines with J gene TRBJ2-1; TRBD2 is a possible D gene (5 bases). The germline V and J ends were trimmed by 3 bases and 0 bases, with 9 bases remaining between them. The CDR3 runs to 15 residues. The germline V gene encodes CDR1 WSHSY and CDR2 SAAADI. The CDR3 DNA reads TGCGCCAGCAGTGAAGGGAGCCCCTCCTACAATGAGCAGTTCTTC. This sequence encodes CASSEGSPSYNEQFF.